This T cell receptor (beta chain) is from a study of blood T cells in healthy people across ages. Overall study: In model experiments, template switching was able to capture about one barcoded beta molecule for every two T cells that were present.

This clonotype came up a few times. Its antigen is undetermined. Study-level findings and limits: Investigators treated diversity estimates from one million T cells as underestimates.

Ranging in age from about 6 to 95, the donors were healthy Caucasian individuals from Russia. A second about 6 to 12 cycle PCR used barcoded and J-beta primers. TCRdb ran MiXCR on the 5' RACE reads and lists one entry per CDR3 protein. The sample has 540,000 or so distinct CDR3 sequences; roughly a quarter are singletons. Trimming at V came to 5 bases and at J to 4 bases, leaving 7 bases not matched to a gene. The CDR3 totals 15 residues. The germline CDR1 and CDR2 sequences are SEHNR and FQNEAQ (reference sequence). V is TRBV7-9 and J is TRBJ2-5; 10 bases map to TRBD2. This TCR derives from a woman aged 70-85 years in good health. Material for sequencing was blood. The CDR3 DNA sequence: TGTGCCAGCAGCCCAAGCGGGGGGGCGTCAGAGACCCAGTACTTC. Translated, it gives CASSPSGGASETQYF.